A selection of T cell receptor beta chains follows, all from one sample in a study of T cells in Graves' hyperthyroidism and ophthalmopathy. TCRdb independently ran MiXCR on the multiplex PCR reads; one entry per CDR3 protein. The sample lists 650,000 to 750,000 distinct CDR3 sequences; 12% to 15% were seen once. Sequenced material: blood. The receptors stem from a woman younger than 30 with Graves' hyperthyroidism. CDR3s include the opening cysteine and the closing phenylalanine or tryptophan. The order of the fields is V gene, clone size, J gene, D gene, CDR3 protein, CDR3 DNA. D genes are given only for firm matches. Expanded clones get a size class; other rows say once, few or many, or leave the size out.

>TRBV24-1|few|TRBJ2-2|TRBD2
CATSDPRLAGTGELFF
TGTGCCACCAGTGACCCCCGACTAGCGGGAACCGGGGAGCTGTTTTTT
>TRBV2|many|TRBJ2-7|-
CATKPRDRSYEQYF
TGTGCCACCAAGCCCCGGGACCGATCCTACGAGCAGTACTTC
>TRBV12-3/TRBV12-4|-|TRBJ2-1|-
CASSVILGEQFF
TGTGCCAGCAGTGTGATCCTGGGTGAGCAGTTCTTC
>TRBV19|-|TRBJ2-1|TRBD2
CASSITGRLYNEQFF
TGTGCCAGTAGTATAACCGGGAGGTTGTACAATGAGCAGTTCTTC
>TRBV12-3/TRBV12-4|-|TRBJ1-6|TRBD1
CASTTGGGNSPLHF
TGTGCCAGCACTACAGGGGGCGGGAATTCACCCCTCCACTTT
>TRBV7-3|-|TRBJ2-6|-
CASSLMMTGANVLTF
TGTGCCAGCAGCTTAATGATGACTGGGGCCAACGTCCTGACTTTC
>TRBV20-1|few|TRBJ2-5|TRBD2
CSARALAGGLSQYF
TGCAGTGCTAGAGCTTTAGCGGGAGGGTTGTCCCAGTACTTC
>TRBV20-1|many|TRBJ2-5|-
CSARAPRETQYF
TGCAGTGCTAGAGCTCCCCGAGAGACCCAGTACTTC
>TRBV20-1|many|TRBJ2-1|TRBD2
CSAPSSGASSYNEQFF
TGCAGTGCTCCCAGTAGCGGGGCCAGCTCCTACAATGAGCAGTTCTTC
>TRBV29-1|few|TRBJ1-2|-
CSAEANYGYTF
TGCAGCGCCGAGGCTAACTATGGCTACACCTTC
>TRBV30|-|TRBJ2-1|TRBD2
CAWSVGLRRGGIYNEQLF
TGTGCCTGGAGTGTAGGCCTTCGTCGGGGGGGGATCTACAATGAGCAGCTCTTC
>TRBV7-9|many|TRBJ1-1|-
CASSGGSTEAFF
TGTGCCAGCAGCGGCGGTAGTACTGAAGCTTTCTTT
>TRBV12-3/TRBV12-4|few|TRBJ2-1|-
CASRHTGLGDNEQFF
TGTGCCAGCAGACATACAGGGTTAGGGGACAATGAGCAGTTCTTC
>TRBV5-1|-|TRBJ2-3|TRBD1
CASSLGGTAATDTQYF
TGCGCCAGCAGCCTGGGTGGGACAGCGGCGACAGATACGCAGTATTTT
>TRBV6-5|many|TRBJ2-1|TRBD1
CASSYRDRDGDEQFF
TGTGCCAGCAGTTACCGAGACAGGGACGGGGATGAGCAGTTCTTC
>TRBV14|-|TRBJ2-1|-
CASSPRPGVEQFF
TGTGCCAGCAGCCCCCGTCCCGGGGTGGAGCAGTTCTTC
>TRBV29-1|-|TRBJ2-1|-
CSVDALYNEQFF
TGCAGCGTTGACGCCCTTTACAATGAGCAGTTCTTC
>TRBV29-1|-|TRBJ2-3|TRBD1
CSVVSRGSVNTQYF
TGCAGCGTTGTCTCCAGGGGGAGTGTTAATACGCAGTATTTT
>TRBV4-2|few|TRBJ1-2|-
CASSQDMGAVGGYTF
TGTGCCAGCAGCCAAGATATGGGGGCAGTAGGCGGCTACACCTTC
>TRBV27|many|TRBJ2-3|-
CASKAWGDTQYF
TGTGCCAGCAAAGCTTGGGGGGATACGCAGTATTTT
>TRBV20-1|many|TRBJ2-2|-
CSASLGGGSITGELFF
TGCAGTGCTAGCCTGGGGGGCGGGAGTATAACCGGGGAGCTGTTTTTT
>TRBV27|few|TRBJ1-4|-
CASRRIDNEKLFF
TGTGCCAGCAGACGGATAGATAATGAAAAACTGTTTTTT
>TRBV6-1|few|TRBJ2-1|TRBD1
CASRGQGAINEQFF
TGTGCCAGCAGGGGACAGGGGGCTATCAATGAGCAGTTCTTC
>TRBV27|many|TRBJ2-1|TRBD1
CASAHDRAHNEQFF
TGTGCCAGCGCACACGACAGGGCGCACAATGAGCAGTTCTTC
>TRBV28|few|TRBJ1-3|-
CASSLSTGTIYF
TGTGCCAGCAGTCTATCTACAGGGACCATATATTTT
>TRBV7-9|many|TRBJ2-7|TRBD1
CASSPRTGGYEQYF
TGTGCCAGCAGCCCGCGGACAGGGGGATACGAGCAGTACTTC
>TRBV6-4|-|TRBJ1-6|-
CASSAKGLGSPLHF
TGTGCCAGCAGTGCAAAGGGGCTAGGGTCACCCCTCCACTTT
>TRBV7-3|many|TRBJ2-2|-
CASSLGPLTGELFF
TGTGCCAGCAGCTTAGGGCCACTAACCGGGGAGCTGTTTTTT
>TRBV12-3/TRBV12-4|-|TRBJ2-7|TRBD2
CASSLRQGGTSGRDAEQYF
TGTGCCAGCAGTTTAAGACAGGGGGGGACTAGCGGGAGGGACGCCGAGCAGTACTTC
>TRBV18|many|TRBJ1-2|-
CASSPLAANYGYTF
TGTGCCAGCTCACCATTGGCAGCCAACTATGGCTACACCTTC
>TRBV6-1|few|TRBJ2-5|TRBD1
CASSEVTGGRGKETQYF
TGTGCCAGCAGTGAAGTAACAGGGGGGCGAGGAAAAGAGACCCAGTACTTC
>TRBV24-1|many|TRBJ2-5|-
CATSDLRRETQYF
TGTGCCACCAGTGATTTGAGGCGGGAGACCCAGTACTTC
>TRBV12-3/TRBV12-4|many|TRBJ2-1|TRBD2
CASSQGLALNEQFF
TGTGCCAGCAGTCAGGGACTAGCGCTGAATGAGCAGTTCTTC
>TRBV12-3/TRBV12-4|many|TRBJ1-5|TRBD1
CASRKTGQGSKFNQPQHF
TGTGCCAGCAGGAAGACCGGACAGGGAAGTAAGTTCAATCAGCCCCAGCATTTT
>TRBV30|many|TRBJ2-1|-
CAWSQRSSYNEQFF
TGTGCCTGGAGTCAGCGTAGCTCCTACAATGAGCAGTTCTTC
>TRBV20-1|many|TRBJ1-2|-
CSARDNNYGYTF
TGCAGTGCTAGAGATAATAACTATGGCTACACCTTC
>TRBV4-2|-|TRBJ1-1|-
CASSGTRMNTEAFF
TGTGCCAGCAGTGGGACAAGAATGAACACTGAAGCTTTCTTT
>TRBV30|many|TRBJ2-7|-
CAWSTTNEQYF
TGTGCCTGGAGTACCACTAACGAGCAGTACTTC
>TRBV5-8|few|TRBJ2-3|-
CASSLQGGSTDTQYF
TGTGCCAGCAGCTTACAGGGTGGGAGCACAGATACGCAGTATTTT
>TRBV5-5|few|TRBJ1-2|TRBD1
CASSLALTGQENFGYGYTF
TGTGCCAGCAGCTTGGCCCTTACCGGACAGGAAAACTTCGGCTATGGCTACACCTTC
>TRBV6-1|many|TRBJ1-6|-
CASSGWGVDNSPLHF
TGTGCCAGCAGTGGGTGGGGAGTGGATAATTCACCCCTCCACTTT
>TRBV6-5|-|TRBJ2-2|-
CASSYYDQGEAGELFF
TGTGCCAGCAGTTACTACGATCAGGGGGAGGCCGGGGAGCTGTTTTTT
>TRBV7-2|-|TRBJ2-3|TRBD2
CASTAGGLDTQYF
TGTGCCAGCACGGCGGGAGGCTTAGATACGCAGTATTTT
>TRBV3-1|few|TRBJ1-1|-
CASNQAVWTEAFF
TGTGCCAGCAACCAAGCTGTGTGGACTGAAGCTTTCTTT
>TRBV30|many|TRBJ1-1|TRBD1
CAWGQGRTEAFF
TGTGCCTGGGGACAGGGACGCACTGAAGCTTTCTTT
>TRBV5-1|many|TRBJ2-7|TRBD2
CASSLAAGGTYEQYF
TGCGCCAGCAGCTTGGCGGCGGGAGGTACCTACGAGCAGTACTTC
>TRBV27|many|TRBJ1-1|TRBD1
CASSPRDRGWMNTEAFF
TGTGCCAGCAGCCCGCGGGACAGGGGCTGGATGAACACTGAAGCTTTCTTT
>TRBV28|many|TRBJ2-7|TRBD2
CASSFLGEGSYEQYF
TGTGCCAGCAGTTTTTTGGGGGAGGGATCCTACGAGCAGTACTTC
>TRBV4-1|-|TRBJ1-2|-
CASSQAVAIGYTF
TGCGCCAGCAGCCAAGCGGTGGCGATAGGCTACACCTTC
>TRBV27|-|TRBJ1-3|TRBD1
CASRPGTAGNTIYF
TGTGCCAGCAGACCCGGGACAGCAGGAAACACCATATATTTT
>TRBV6-2/TRBV6-3|many|TRBJ1-5|-
CASSTTGYNQPQHF
TGTGCCAGCAGCACTACAGGCTATAATCAGCCCCAGCATTTT
>TRBV12-3/TRBV12-4|many|TRBJ2-7|TRBD2
CASSLASGRRPYEQYF
TGTGCCAGCAGTTTGGCTAGCGGGAGAAGGCCCTACGAGCAGTACTTC
>TRBV11-2|-|TRBJ2-7|-
CASSWGAGESVYEQYF
TGTGCCAGCAGCTGGGGGGCAGGGGAAAGTGTCTACGAGCAGTACTTC
>TRBV7-9|-|TRBJ2-2|TRBD2
CASSLELAGVGNTGELFF
TGTGCCAGCAGCTTGGAACTAGCGGGAGTGGGGAACACCGGGGAGCTGTTTTTT
>TRBV18|few|TRBJ1-2|TRBD1
CASSLATGVNGGYTF
TGTGCCAGCTCACTTGCGACAGGGGTGAATGGTGGCTACACCTTC